The text below deals with one T cell receptor (beta chain). Its antigen is not known. A quantity of about 0.5 to 1 ug RNA underwent reverse transcription using random hexamers. TCRdb re-called the immunoSEQ multiplex PCR reads through MiXCR, storing one row per CDR3 protein. The table has about 190,000 distinct CDR3 sequences, 90% to 95% seen once. Germline-derived CDR1 and CDR2 are MDHEN and SYDVKM. After removal of 5 bases from V and 7 bases from J, the junction contained 13 bases not matched to a gene. The CDR3 extends over 15 amino acids. These data are taken from a study of CD8 T cells in Susac syndrome. Study-wide findings and caveats: Repertoires of Susac syndrome CD4+ T cells lacked clonal expansion.

The source is a human donor with Susac syndrome. The chain has TRBV28 and TRBJ2-7, with 8 bases that match TRBD2. The specimen was CD4+ T cells from PBMCs. The CDR3 here is CASSPTRAGVREQYF. The CDR3 DNA follows: TGTGCCAGCAGTCCAACCCGAGCGGGAGTTCGAGAGCAGTACTTC.